A selection of T cell receptor beta chains follows, all from one sample in a study of T cell changes during pregnancy in multiple sclerosis. TCRdb's copy holds only in-frame clones and misses some; the assay was immunoSEQ multiplex PCR. The sample records 40,000 or so clones, approximately 90% being singletons. Sequencing was performed on CD4+ T cells from peripheral blood mononuclear cells, taken in the first trimester of pregnancy. Receptors were obtained from a female donor in good health, enrolled as a control in a pregnancy study. Both conserved end residues are part of each CDR3. The order of the fields is V gene, CDR3 length, J gene, clone size, D gene, CDR3 protein, CDR3 DNA. The D gene is left open where the match is weak. Clone size is given for some rows only: seen once, a few or many times, or a class if the clone is expanded.

TRBV5-1,14,TRBJ1-1,once,NA,CASSLVVGRTEAFF,TGCGCCAGCAGCTTGGTAGTGGGGAGGACTGAAGCTTTCTTT
TRBV7-6,14,TRBJ2-2,few,NA,CASSLYTNRGELFF,TGTGCCAGCAGCTTATACACCAACCGAGGGGAGCTGTTTTTT
TRBV7-9,14,TRBJ1-4,NA,NA,CASSFRGVDEKLFF,TGTGCCAGCAGCTTTCGGGGGGTAGATGAAAAACTGTTTTTT
TRBV11-2,15,TRBJ1-2,once,TRBD1,CASSQRDSLHYGYTF,TGTGCCAGCAGTCAAAGGGACAGCCTCCACTATGGCTACACCTTC
TRBV5-1,16,TRBJ1-4,NA,NA,CASSLAQGGGNEKLFF,TGCGCCAGCAGCTTGGCCCAGGGAGGGGGTAATGAAAAACTGTTTTTT
TRBV5-1,13,TRBJ1-1,NA,NA,CASSVTGYTEAFF,TGCGCCAGCAGCGTTACAGGGTATACTGAAGCTTTCTTT
TRBV25-1,13,TRBJ1-6,few,TRBD1,CASTPTGNSPLHF,TGTGCCAGCACCCCGACAGGGAATTCACCCCTCCACTTT
TRBV7-3,14,TRBJ1-1,NA,NA,CASSLLHQNTEAFF,TGTGCCAGCAGCTTATTACACCAGAACACTGAAGCTTTCTTT
TRBV28,15,TRBJ1-5,NA,TRBD1,CASSYTGGRNQPQHF,TGTGCCAGCAGCTATACAGGGGGCCGCAATCAGCCCCAGCATTTT
TRBV20-1,11,TRBJ1-1,NA,NA,CSAFAGTEAFF,TGCAGTGCTTTCGCAGGGACTGAAGCTTTCTTT
TRBV28,13,TRBJ1-2,NA,NA,CASSFGGTPGYTF,TGTGCCAGCAGTTTCGGCGGGACGCCTGGCTACACCTTC
TRBV6-1,13,TRBJ1-2,NA,TRBD1,CASSEARGRAYTF,TGTGCCAGCAGTGAAGCTAGGGGGCGCGCCTACACCTTC
TRBV9,16,TRBJ1-2,NA,TRBD1,CASSVVPEGANYGYTF,TGTGCCAGCAGCGTAGTACCGGAGGGGGCCAACTATGGCTACACCTTC
TRBV6-1,13,TRBJ2-5,NA,TRBD1,CASKTTGGETQYF,TGTGCCAGCAAGACCACAGGGGGGGAGACCCAGTACTTC
TRBV28,18,TRBJ2-7,NA,NA,CASSLRSLALGLSYEQYF,TGTGCCAGCAGTTTACGTTCCTTGGCCTTGGGGCTCTCCTACGAGCAGTACTTC
TRBV5-6,15,TRBJ1-2,NA,TRBD1,CASSRRGQSNYGYTF,TGTGCCAGCAGCCGCCGGGGACAGAGTAACTATGGCTACACCTTC
TRBV7-2,12,TRBJ2-2,NA,NA,CASSLVSGGLFF,TGTGCCAGCAGCTTAGTATCCGGTGGGCTGTTTTTT
TRBV7-2,14,TRBJ2-1,NA,TRBD2,CASSPGLATDEQFF,TGTGCCAGCAGCCCGGGACTAGCAACGGATGAGCAGTTCTTC
TRBV11-2,16,TRBJ2-1,NA,TRBD2,CASSGPGTSGGWEQFF,TGTGCCAGCAGCGGTCCCGGGACTAGCGGGGGGTGGGAGCAGTTCTTC
TRBV5-4,15,TRBJ2-3,NA,TRBD1,CASSHDRGGTDTQYF,TGTGCCAGCAGCCACGACAGGGGAGGCACAGATACGCAGTATTTT
TRBV4-3,13,TRBJ2-5,NA,NA,CASSQGGVETQYF,TGCGCCAGCAGCCAAGGCGGGGTAGAGACCCAGTACTTC
TRBV18,14,TRBJ1-1,NA,NA,CASSPLEGGTEAFF,TGTGCCAGCTCACCTTTAGAGGGAGGGACTGAAGCTTTCTTT
TRBV18,15,TRBJ2-1,NA,TRBD2,CASSPAQRGYNEQFF,TGTGCCAGCTCACCTGCCCAGCGGGGTTACAATGAGCAGTTCTTC
TRBV4-3,16,TRBJ2-1,NA,NA,CASSQRGGDPYNEQFF,TGCGCCAGCAGCCAAAGAGGGGGGGACCCTTACAATGAGCAGTTCTTC
TRBV19,14,TRBJ2-3,NA,NA,CASRGQTNTDTQYF,TGTGCCAGCCGTGGGCAGACTAACACAGATACGCAGTATTTT
TRBV5-1,14,TRBJ2-7,few,NA,CASSETGHRSEQYF,TGCGCCAGCAGCGAAACAGGGCACAGGTCCGAGCAGTACTTC
TRBV12-5,14,TRBJ1-5,NA,NA,CASGLGQANQPQHF,TGTGCTAGTGGTTTGGGACAGGCCAATCAGCCCCAGCATTTT
TRBV10-3,14,TRBJ1-1,NA,TRBD1,CATSPGTGVTEAFF,TGTGCCACCAGCCCCGGGACAGGGGTCACTGAAGCTTTCTTT
TRBV7-6,14,TRBJ1-1,NA,NA,CASSRNRGTGLAFF,TGTGCCAGCAGCCGAAACCGCGGGACGGGACTAGCTTTCTTT
TRBV30,13,TRBJ1-6,NA,NA,CAWSRGSGSPLHF,TGTGCCTGGAGTAGGGGATCGGGTTCACCCCTCCACTTT
TRBV7-9,14,TRBJ2-7,NA,NA,CASSFGQPSYEQYF,TGTGCCAGCAGCTTTGGACAGCCCTCCTACGAGCAGTACTTC
TRBV2,17,TRBJ1-5,NA,TRBD1,CASSELWGAGGSQPQHF,TGTGCCAGCAGTGAGCTTTGGGGGGCAGGGGGCTCTCAGCCCCAGCATTTT
TRBV4-1,17,TRBJ2-3,NA,TRBD2,CASSQDPPGGRTDTQYF,TGCGCCAGCAGCCAAGATCCACCGGGGGGTAGAACAGATACGCAGTATTTT
TRBV30,16,TRBJ1-6,NA,TRBD1,CAWSLAGGAKNSPLHF,TGTGCCTGGAGTCTGGCAGGGGGTGCGAAGAATTCACCCCTCCACTTT
TRBV6-5,16,TRBJ1-5,once,NA,CASSYSGHNSNQPQHF,TGTGCCAGCAGTTACTCTGGACACAATAGCAATCAGCCCCAGCATTTT
TRBV5-6,14,TRBJ2-4,NA,TRBD1,CASSFLDRGDIQYF,TGTGCCAGCAGCTTTCTCGACAGGGGAGACATTCAGTACTTC
TRBV7-2,18,TRBJ1-4,NA,TRBD1,CASSHLRTPGQGGEKLFF,TGTGCCAGCAGTCACCTGAGAACGCCGGGACAGGGTGGTGAAAAACTGTTTTTT
TRBV5-1,18,TRBJ2-7,NA,TRBD1,CASSLPRTPRTGGYEQYF,TGCGCCAGCAGCTTGCCCCGAACCCCCCGGACAGGAGGATACGAGCAGTACTTC
TRBV29-1,16,TRBJ2-7,NA,TRBD2,CSVEGLAGGLGYEQYF,TGCAGCGTTGAAGGACTAGCGGGGGGCCTAGGCTACGAGCAGTACTTC
TRBV7-9,16,TRBJ2-1,NA,NA,CASSNTIWGEYNEQFF,TGTGCCAGCAGCAATACTATCTGGGGAGAATACAATGAGCAGTTCTTC
TRBV6-6,16,TRBJ1-5,NA,TRBD1,CASSYPGTGIDQPQHF,TGTGCCAGCAGTTACCCCGGGACAGGGATCGATCAGCCCCAGCATTTT
TRBV7-2,14,TRBJ1-4,NA,NA,CASSFPGLNEKLFF,TGTGCCAGCAGCTTCCCCGGACTTAATGAAAAACTGTTTTTT
TRBV5-1,18,TRBJ1-2,NA,TRBD1,CASSLKQGTEIANYGYTF,TGCGCCAGCAGCTTAAAACAGGGGACTGAAATAGCTAACTATGGCTACACCTTC
TRBV18,14,TRBJ1-1,NA,NA,CASSPVQGDAEAFF,TGTGCCAGCTCACCAGTACAGGGAGACGCTGAAGCTTTCTTT
TRBV6-5,13,TRBJ2-2,NA,NA,CASINTNTGELFF,TGTGCCAGCATAAACACGAACACCGGGGAGCTGTTTTTT
TRBV2,16,TRBJ2-6,NA,TRBD1,CASKGQTGSGANVLTF,TGTGCCAGCAAGGGACAGACGGGGTCTGGGGCCAACGTCCTGACTTTC
TRBV29-1,13,TRBJ2-7,NA,NA,CSVPGTPRGEQYF,TGCAGCGTCCCGGGAACCCCAAGAGGTGAGCAGTACTTC
TRBV7-2,13,TRBJ1-1,NA,TRBD1,CASSSGQGRVAFF,TGTGCCAGCAGTTCTGGACAGGGAAGAGTAGCTTTCTTT
TRBV9,14,TRBJ2-3,NA,TRBD2,CASQLAGGTDTQYF,TGTGCCAGTCAACTAGCGGGGGGGACAGATACGCAGTATTTT
TRBV5-1,16,TRBJ1-2,NA,TRBD1,CASSLVAGTGLYGYTF,TGCGCCAGCAGCTTGGTAGCCGGGACAGGTCTCTATGGCTACACCTTC
TRBV5-1,14,TRBJ2-5,NA,TRBD1,CASSPGQQEETQYF,TGCGCCAGCAGCCCGGGACAGCAAGAAGAGACCCAGTACTTC
TRBV2,14,TRBJ2-2,NA,NA,CASIIQANTGELFF,TGTGCCAGCATTATACAGGCGAACACCGGGGAGCTGTTTTTT